Each of the 22 T cell receptor beta chains below was sequenced from the same sample in a study of cytomegalovirus exposure and HLA in healthy donors. Primers included in the PCR were 60 Vbeta and 13 Jbeta primers. Produced via immunoSEQ multiplex PCR; TCRdb's table is partial and in-frame only. The sample holds about 100,000 clones, 75% seen once. Sequenced input: PBMCs. The source of these receptors is a male donor in good health and CMV-seropositive.

This clone was seen a few times. The chain uses TRBV5-1 and TRBJ2-1; perhaps TRBD1 as D (6 bases). Trimming shortened V by 4 bases and J by 9 bases, and 17 bases separated the two germline ends. This CDR3 region has 14 residues. The germline V gene encodes CDR1 SGHRS and CDR2 YFSETQ. The CDR3 region is CASSEAQGIREQFF. CDR3 coding DNA: TGCGCCAGCAGCGAAGCACAGGGAATTCGTGAGCAGTTCTTC.

This chain joins TRBV6-6 and TRBJ1-2; 7 nucleotides line up with TRBD1. Per the germline V gene, CDR1 is MNHNY and CDR2 is SVGAGI (reference sequence). V lost 6 bases, J lost 4 bases, and 8 bases stayed unmatched. The CDR3 is 14 residues long. CDR3 loop: CASSDRDWSYGYTF. The CDR3 DNA sequence: TGTGCCAGCAGCGACAGGGATTGGAGCTATGGCTACACCTTC.

The rearrangement links TRBV5-4 to TRBJ1-2; no reliable D call. The germline gives CDR1 SGHNT, CDR2 YYREEE (reference sequence). The CDR3 is made up of 13 amino acids. V lost 4 bases, J lost 6 bases, and 13 bases lay in between. CDR3 loop: CASSQEDADGYTF. In DNA form, the CDR3 reads TGTGCCAGCAGCCAGGAGGACGCGGATGGCTACACCTTC.

This chain joins TRBV2 and TRBJ1-1; D may be TRBD1 (6 bases). The V gene lost 0 bases and the J gene lost 6 bases, with 11 bases spanning the gap. The CDR3 totals 14 residues. Germline CDR1 is SNHLY and CDR2 is FYNNEI. The CDR3 here is CASSEATQGPEAFF. DNA for the CDR3: TGTGCCAGCAGTGAAGCTACCCAGGGGCCTGAAGCTTTCTTT.

This clone was seen a few times. The V call is TRBV5-1, the J call TRBJ1-4; the D gene is possibly TRBD1 (6 bases). Trimming stripped 0 bases from V and 11 bases from J, with 14 bases between. CDR1 is SGHRS, CDR2 YFSETQ, per germline. The CDR3 runs 14 residues. CDR3 coding DNA: TGCGCCAGCAGCTTGGCGAACAGTCAGGGGAAACTGTTTTTT. This gives the protein CASSLANSQGKLFF.

V is TRBV5-1 and J is TRBJ2-7, with 8 positions matching TRBD1. The CDR3 runs 14 residues. The germline V gene has CDR1 SGHRS and CDR2 YFSETQ. V gave up 4 bases and J gave up 2 bases; unmatched junction bases: 5. The DNA of the CDR3 is TGCGCCAGCAGCGCTGGGACAGGTCCCTACGAGCAGTACTTC. As protein: CASSAGTGPYEQYF. The entire variable domain, with the rest obtained from reference TRBV5-1 and TRBJ2-7, is as follows: KAGVTQTPRYLIKTRGQQVTLSCSPISGHRSVSWYQQTPGQGLQFLFEYFSETQRNKGNFPGRFSGRQFSNSRSEMNVSTLELGDSALYLCASSAGTGPYEQYFGPGTRLTVT.

V is TRBV7-3 and J is TRBJ2-5; tentatively, D is TRBD2 (7 bases). In germline, CDR1 is SGHTA, CDR2 FQGTGA. V shed 3 bases and J shed 3 bases, with 11 bases lying between them. This CDR3 has 14 residues. The CDR3 region has the DNA TGTGCCAGCAGCTTCGGGGGGCCGGAAGAGACCCAGTACTTC. This encodes CASSFGGPEETQYF.

This clone is a singleton in its sample. The V call is TRBV19, the J call TRBJ2-3, with unresolved D. The CDR3 has 14 amino acids. V lost 10 bases to trimming and J lost 0 bases, with 14 bases between them. Germline V lookup: CDR1 LNHDA, CDR2 SQIVND (reference sequence). Here the CDR3 DNA reads TGTGCCACCCGAAGAACTACGAGCACAGATACGCAGTATTTT. It encodes CATRRTTSTDTQYF.

The chain couples TRBV10-3 to TRBJ1-2, with 8 bases aligning to TRBD1. Germline CDR1 reads ENHRY; CDR2 reads SYGVKD. V shed 0 bases, J shed 5 bases, and the junction held 11 bases outside the gene matches. The CDR3 loop spans 17 amino acids. In DNA, the CDR3 is TGTGCCATCAGTGAGTCTCGAGGGCAGGGGGCAGGATATGGCTACACCTTC. This codes for CAISESRGQGAGYGYTF.

This rearrangement joins TRBV4-3 to TRBJ2-5; possible D gene TRBD1, 5 bases. Germline CDR1 is LGHNA and CDR2 is YSLEER. V lost 5 bases and J 4 bases, leaving 17 bases between the germline ends. The CDR3 runs to 15 residues. This CDR3 reads CASSYTTQGTETQYF. The CDR3, as DNA: TGCGCCAGCAGCTACACCACTCAGGGAACAGAGACCCAGTACTTC.

The CDR3 sequence is CASSQDVRGYEQYF. The CDR3 DNA reads TGCGCCAGCAGCCAAGATGTCAGGGGATACGAGCAGTACTTC. The J gene is TRBJ2-7, the V gene TRBV4-3; TRBD1 might be the D (6 bases). V lost 0 bases to trimming and J lost 4 bases, with 10 bases between them. The germline V gene has CDR1 LGHNA and CDR2 YSLEER. This CDR3 contains 14 residues.

The V gene is TRBV4-2, the J gene TRBJ1-1, with TRBD1 matching 9 bases. The V segment lost 0 bases and the J segment 6 bases; nucleotides outside the gene matches: 8. This CDR3 has 16 residues. Germline CDR1 reads LGHNA; CDR2 reads YNFKEQ. DNA for the CDR3: TGTGCCAGCAGCCAAGATTATCGGACAGGGGTGGCTGAAGCTTTCTTT. Translating it yields CASSQDYRTGVAEAFF.

The V call is TRBV7-9, the J call TRBJ1-1; 7 bases fit TRBD1. Germline CDR1 reads SEHNR; CDR2 reads FQNEAQ (reference sequence). The CDR3 is 16 residues long. Trimming removed 5 bases from V and 0 bases from J; junction bases left unmatched: 9. The CDR3 sequence: CASSHPRQGLNTEAFF. Here the CDR3 DNA reads TGTGCCAGCAGCCACCCCCGACAGGGATTGAACACTGAAGCTTTCTTT.

This clone was detected a few times. V usage is TRBV29-1 and J usage is TRBJ2-3; TRBD2 matches at 9 bases. The germline V gene has CDR1 SQVTM and CDR2 ANQGSEA. The CDR3 totals 14 residues. V was clipped by 6 bases and J by 3 bases; unmatched bases: 7. DNA of the CDR3: TGCAGCGTCGTAGGCGGGGGGGCAACAGATACGCAGTATTTT. Protein product: CSVVGGGATDTQYF.

This clone came up once. The chain is built from TRBV5-1 and TRBJ2-5, with 12 nucleotides matching TRBD1. CDR1 and CDR2 (germline): SGHRS, YFSETQ. Unmatched junction bases numbered 11, after V lost 6 bases and J lost 5 bases. This CDR3 contains 16 residues. The CDR3 nucleotides are TGCGCCAGCATCCGTTCCGGGACAGGGGGCGGTGAGACCCAGTACTTC. It specifies CASIRSGTGGGETQYF.

The V and J genes are TRBV10-3 and TRBJ1-5; a possible D gene is TRBD1 (5 bases). Germline lookup yields CDR1 ENHRY and CDR2 SYGVKD. V lost 4 bases and J lost 9, with 7 bases in between. The CDR3 runs 11 residues. The chain's CDR3 is CAISGGGPQHF. For the CDR3, the DNA is TGTGCCATCAGTGGGGGGGGGCCCCAGCATTTT.

This rearrangement joins TRBV2 to TRBJ1-2; D unclear. The V and J ends lost 3 bases and 3 bases respectively, with 11 bases between them. There are 14 residues in the CDR3. Germline V gene data show CDR1 as SNHLY and CDR2 as FYNNEI. The CDR3 sequence is CASSEGRSYYGYTF. In DNA, the CDR3 is TGTGCCAGCAGTGAGGGCAGATCCTACTATGGCTACACCTTC.

This clone has a handful of counts. J is TRBJ1-2 and V is TRBV5-1; D is ambiguous. In germline, CDR1 is SGHRS, CDR2 YFSETQ. The CDR3 is 14 amino acids. The V and J ends lost 5 bases and 1 base respectively, with 12 bases between them. The CDR3, as DNA: TGCGCCAGCAGAACGAATGGAGTTAACTATGGCTACACCTTC. Encoded protein: CASRTNGVNYGYTF.

Judged by abundance, this clone is medium-sized. The chain combines TRBV7-8 with TRBJ2-1; the D gene is possibly TRBD2 (6 bases). The CDR3 length is 15 residues. V shed 3 bases and J shed 7 bases, with 16 bases lying between them. The germline CDR1 and CDR2 sequences are SGHVS and FQNEAQ. This chain's CDR3 is CASSLGQGGGNEQFF. The CDR3 DNA follows: TGTGCCAGCAGCTTGGGGCAGGGTGGGGGGAATGAGCAGTTCTTC.

The V gene is TRBV25-1, the J gene TRBJ2-2; TRBD1 matches 8 bases. After removal of 5 bases from V and 6 bases from J, the junction contained 5 bases not matched to a gene. Germline V CDR1 and CDR2: MGHDK, SYGVNS. This CDR3 comprises 14 residues. As DNA, the CDR3 is TGTGCCAGCAGTCTACAGGGGGTTCCCGGGGAGCTGTTTTTT. It translates to CASSLQGVPGELFF.

The chain recombines TRBV27 with TRBJ2-3; 16 nucleotides match TRBD2. The V gene's germline CDR1 is MNHEY and CDR2 SMNVEV (reference sequence). After removal of 1 base from V and 2 bases from J, the junction contained 3 bases not matched to a gene. This CDR3 region has 18 residues. The CDR3 spells CASSLLGLAGGNTDTQYF. For the CDR3, the DNA is TGTGCCAGCAGTTTATTGGGACTAGCGGGGGGGAACACAGATACGCAGTATTTT.

This sequence joins TRBV6-6 and TRBJ2-7; 10 bases are shared with TRBD1. CDR1 MNHNY and CDR2 SVGAGI come from the germline V gene (reference sequence). CDR3 length equals 13 residues. The J segment lost 1 base and the V segment lost 11 bases, leaving 5 bases of the junction unmatched. CDR3 sequence (DNA): TGTGCCGCCTGGGACAGGGGTTCCTACGAGCAGTACTTC. Amino acid sequence: CAAWDRGSYEQYF.